This T cell receptor beta chain was identified in a study of response to subunit inactivated influenza vaccine. TCRdb fed the RT-PCR reads into MiXCR, producing one record per CDR3 protein. This table has 500,000 or so distinct CDR3 sequences, more than 15% appearing once. Germline lookup yields CDR1 DFQATT and CDR2 SNEGSKA (reference sequence). V shed 6 bases and J shed 4 bases, with 18 bases lying between them. This CDR3 is built from 15 residues. The specimen comprised CD4+ T cells sorted from PBMCs, sampled around 2 years after vaccination. V is TRBV20-1 and J is TRBJ2-2; D may be TRBD1 or TRBD2 (5 bases each). This clonotype originated in a man aged 45 to 75 who received an inactivated influenza vaccine. The chain's CDR3 is CSAKSGTGFTGELFF. As DNA, the CDR3 is TGCAGTGCAAAGTCCGGGACCGGATTCACCGGGGAGCTGTTTTTT.